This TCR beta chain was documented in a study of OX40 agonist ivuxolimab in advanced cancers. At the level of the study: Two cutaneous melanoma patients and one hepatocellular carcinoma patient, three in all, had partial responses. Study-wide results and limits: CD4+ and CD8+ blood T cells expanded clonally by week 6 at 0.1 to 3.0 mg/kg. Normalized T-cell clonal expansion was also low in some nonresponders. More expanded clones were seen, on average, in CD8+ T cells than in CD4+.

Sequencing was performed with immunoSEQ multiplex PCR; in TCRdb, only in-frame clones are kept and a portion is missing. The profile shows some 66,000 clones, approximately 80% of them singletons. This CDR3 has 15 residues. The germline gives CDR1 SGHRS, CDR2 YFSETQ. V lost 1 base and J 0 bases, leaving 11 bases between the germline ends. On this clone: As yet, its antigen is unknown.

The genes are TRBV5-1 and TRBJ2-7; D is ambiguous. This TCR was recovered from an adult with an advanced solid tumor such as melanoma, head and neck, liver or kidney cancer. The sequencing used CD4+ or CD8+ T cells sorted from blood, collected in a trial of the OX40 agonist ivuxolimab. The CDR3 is CASSLTVLSSYEQYF. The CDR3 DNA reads TGCGCCAGCAGCTTGACAGTCTTAAGCTCCTACGAGCAGTACTTC. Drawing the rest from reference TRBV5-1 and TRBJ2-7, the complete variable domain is KAGVTQTPRYLIKTRGQQVTLSCSPISGHRSVSWYQQTPGQGLQFLFEYFSETQRNKGNFPGRFSGRQFSNSRSEMNVSTLELGDSALYLCASSLTVLSSYEQYFGPGTRLTVT.